The clone carrying this TCR beta chain was observed a handful of times. Its antigen is unidentified. The data derive from a study of PD-1 blockade in classical Hodgkin lymphoma. Study-wide points: CD4+ but not CD8+ TCR diversity rose significantly by C4D1. Whoever responded completely had baseline diversity much like that seen in newly diagnosed patients. Patients excluded were those beginning nivolumab under 1 year after ASCT.

The table came from immunoSEQ multiplex PCR; TCRdb's copy has only in-frame clones and leaves some out. This sample has over 60,000 clones, with around 90% found just once. Germline CDR1 reads SGHVS; CDR2 reads FQNEAQ. CDR3 length: 12 amino acids. Between the trimmed V and J ends, which lost 1 base and 6 bases, there was a span of 6 bases. Stated time point: cycle 4 day 1 (C4D1), after 5 to 7 weeks of nivolumab. Each patient relapsed following autologous stem cell transplantation, and prior brentuximab vedotin exposure differed. The TCR originated in a human donor with classical Hodgkin lymphoma. The chain joins TRBV7-8 to TRBJ1-1, with D tentatively TRBD1 (5 bases). The sequences come from peripheral blood mononuclear cells (PBMCs), collected before the fourth cycle of nivolumab. In nucleotides, the CDR3 is TGTGCCAGCAGCTTAGGAGGGGCTGAAGCTTTCTTT. This translates into CASSLGGAEAFF.